Listed below are T cell receptor beta chains from one sample, sequenced in a study of vaccination and CD4 T cells after COVID-19. The antigens of these receptors remain unknown. TCRdb ran MiXCR on the PCR reads and lists one entry per CDR3 protein. The sample includes some 15,000 distinct CDR3 sequences, about 31% of them seen just once. Sample: cultured CD4+ T cells from blood. Every receptor here comes from a human donor with COVID-19. Each CDR3 is given with its conserved first and last residue. D genes are given only for firm matches. Size values are once, few and many counts, or a class for expanded clones, and some rows have none.

CDR3	DNA	size	J	V	D
CASSSDRRGGLSYTF	TGTGCCAGCTCATCCGACCGCAGGGGAGGGCTAAGCTACACCTTC	-	TRBJ1-2	TRBV18	-
CASSEGAGYTDTQYF	TGTGCCAGCAGTGAAGGAGCGGGGTACACAGATACGCAGTATTTT	-	TRBJ2-3	TRBV6-1	TRBD2
CASSVVPDSPLHF	TGTGCCAGCAGCGTAGTTCCGGATTCACCCCTCCACTTT	-	TRBJ1-6	TRBV9	-
CASSPGGAGVTNEQYF	TGTGCCAGCAGCCCAGGAGGGGCAGGGGTAACTAACGAGCAGTACTTC	-	TRBJ2-7	TRBV11-3	-
CASSPPGQGLPKQYF	TGTGCCAGCTCACCACCGGGACAGGGCCTTCCCAAGCAGTACTTC	-	TRBJ2-7	TRBV18	TRBD1
CASIGQGTGELFF	TGTGCCAGCATTGGACAGGGGACCGGGGAGCTGTTTTTT	few	TRBJ2-2	TRBV6-1	TRBD1
CASTKLSGGTGELFF	TGTGCCAGCACTAAACTCAGCGGGGGAACCGGGGAGCTGTTTTTT	-	TRBJ2-2	TRBV2	TRBD2
CASSFGGVLKGTQYF	TGTGCCAGCAGTTTCGGAGGGGTCCTAAAAGGGACCCAGTACTTC	-	TRBJ2-5	TRBV28	-
CSASDLGLGGNTIYF	TGCAGTGCTAGTGATCTGGGACTAGGGGGAAACACCATATATTTT	medium-sized	TRBJ1-3	TRBV20-1	-
CASSTPTGINSPLHF	TGTGCCAGCAGTACCCCTACAGGGATTAATTCACCCCTCCACTTT	few	TRBJ1-6	TRBV27	-
CTSSLTISAAEAFF	TGTACCAGCAGCTTAACTATCTCGGCAGCCGAAGCTTTCTTT	-	TRBJ1-1	TRBV11-2	-
CASQFNGEQFF	TGTGCCAGCCAATTTAATGGTGAGCAGTTCTTC	-	TRBJ2-1	TRBV27	-
CASSDPRGGFNTIYF	TGTGCCAGCAGTGACCCGAGGGGGGGTTTCAACACCATATATTTT	few	TRBJ1-3	TRBV6-1	-
CSARENLRSNQPQHF	TGCAGTGCTAGAGAAAATTTGCGGAGCAATCAGCCCCAGCATTTT	-	TRBJ1-5	TRBV20-1	-
CASSREDSGTGELFF	TGTGCCAGCAGCAGAGAGGACAGCGGGACCGGGGAGCTGTTTTTT	-	TRBJ2-2	TRBV5-4	-
CASSDSYSNQPQHF	TGTGCCAGTAGCGACAGCTATAGCAATCAGCCCCAGCATTTT	-	TRBJ1-5	TRBV19	-
CASSLVDRGNNEQFF	TGTGCCAGCAGCTTAGTGGACAGGGGCAATAATGAGCAGTTCTTC	once	TRBJ2-1	TRBV11-3	TRBD1
CASSSSGNQPQHF	TGTGCCAGCAGCTCCTCCGGCAATCAGCCCCAGCATTTT	few	TRBJ1-5	TRBV7-8	-
CASSLEGLPRGRDTQYF	TGCGCCAGCAGCTTGGAGGGACTACCCCGGGGGAGGGATACGCAGTATTTT	-	TRBJ2-3	TRBV5-1	TRBD2
CASSDSRGEQETQYF	TGTGCCAGCAGTGATAGCCGAGGGGAACAAGAGACCCAGTACTTC	large	TRBJ2-5	TRBV2	-
CASSEGATNEKLFF	TGTGCCAGCAGTGAAGGGGCAACTAATGAAAAACTGTTTTTT	-	TRBJ1-4	TRBV2	-
CASSQQGSYGYTF	TGTGCCAGCAGCCAGCAGGGTTCTTATGGCTACACCTTC	-	TRBJ1-2	TRBV14	-
CGSSYLGQQETQYF	TGTGGCAGCAGTTACCTCGGACAGCAAGAGACCCAGTACTTC	-	TRBJ2-5	TRBV6-2/TRBV6-3	-
CASSLDGGGTDTQYF	TGTGCCAGCAGCTTAGATGGAGGGGGAACAGATACGCAGTATTTT	few	TRBJ2-3	TRBV11-3	-
CASSLQGPNTEAFF	TGTGCCAGCAGCTTACAGGGCCCGAACACTGAAGCTTTCTTT	few	TRBJ1-1	TRBV7-9	-
CASSLASTSGGAKTQYF	TGTGCCAGCAGCTTAGCCTCCACTAGCGGGGGGGCAAAGACCCAGTACTTC	few	TRBJ2-5	TRBV7-2	TRBD2
CASSESTDRVVVYQPQHF	TGCGCCAGCAGTGAGTCCACGGACAGGGTGGTCGTTTATCAGCCCCAGCATTTT	-	TRBJ1-5	TRBV10-1	TRBD1
CASSLFGRRGEAFF	TGTGCCAGCAGCTTGTTCGGCAGGAGAGGTGAAGCTTTCTTT	few	TRBJ1-1	TRBV11-1	-
CASTQNAGRTEAFF	TGTGCCAGCACTCAAAATGCGGGGCGAACTGAAGCTTTCTTT	-	TRBJ1-1	TRBV6-1	-
CASSLSGYGYTF	TGTGCCAGCAGTTTATCCGGGTATGGCTACACCTTC	-	TRBJ1-2	TRBV28	-
CASRDRVDNSPLHF	TGCGCCAGCAGAGACAGGGTCGATAATTCACCCCTCCACTTT	-	TRBJ1-6	TRBV5-1	TRBD1
CSAPRGQETQYF	TGCAGTGCGCCCAGGGGCCAAGAGACCCAGTACTTC	-	TRBJ2-5	TRBV20-1	-
CASSLAASTNEKLFF	TGTGCCAGCAGCTTAGCCGCATCAACTAATGAAAAACTGTTTTTT	few	TRBJ1-4	TRBV7-2	-
CATSDFTSGGETQYF	TGTGCCACCAGTGATTTTACTAGCGGGGGCGAGACCCAGTACTTC	few	TRBJ2-5	TRBV24-1	TRBD2
CSARAGGGTSFVAGEQFF	TGCAGTGCTAGAGCTGGGGGCGGGACTTCCTTCGTTGCGGGTGAGCAGTTCTTC	-	TRBJ2-1	TRBV20-1	-
CASSLRTGGRFHEQYF	TGTGCCAGCAGTTTACGGACAGGGGGCCGATTCCACGAGCAGTACTTC	-	TRBJ2-7	TRBV12-3/TRBV12-4	TRBD1
CAWSVAGDFYSNQPQHF	TGTGCCTGGAGTGTAGCAGGAGACTTCTATAGCAATCAGCCCCAGCATTTT	few	TRBJ1-5	TRBV30	-
CASSESGYSPLHF	TGCGCCAGCAGTGAATCGGGATATTCACCCCTCCACTTT	few	TRBJ1-6	TRBV10-2	-
CSANLRDLGNTIYF	TGCAGTGCTAACCTAAGGGACCTTGGAAACACCATATATTTT	-	TRBJ1-3	TRBV20-1	-
CSASRDTEAFF	TGCAGTGCTTCGAGGGACACTGAAGCTTTCTTT	few	TRBJ1-1	TRBV20-1	-